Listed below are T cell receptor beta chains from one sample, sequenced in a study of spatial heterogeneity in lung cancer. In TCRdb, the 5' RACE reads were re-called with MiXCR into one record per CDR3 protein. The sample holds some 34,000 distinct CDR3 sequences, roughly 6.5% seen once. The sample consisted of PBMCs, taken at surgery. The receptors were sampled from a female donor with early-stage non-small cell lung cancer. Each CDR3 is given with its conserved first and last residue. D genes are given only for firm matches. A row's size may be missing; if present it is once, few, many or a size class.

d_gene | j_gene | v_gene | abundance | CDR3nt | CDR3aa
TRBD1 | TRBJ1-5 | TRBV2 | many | TGTGCCAGCAGTGAAAACAGGGGGGATCAGCCCCAGCATTTT | CASSENRGDQPQHF
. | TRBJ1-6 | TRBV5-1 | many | TGCGCCAGCAGCTTGGGGGACACACATTCACCCCTCCACTTT | CASSLGDTHSPLHF
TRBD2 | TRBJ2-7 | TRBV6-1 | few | TGTGCCAGCAGGTCCGTACTAGCGGGAGTGGGCGAGCAGTACTTC | CASRSVLAGVGEQYF
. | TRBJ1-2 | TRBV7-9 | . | TGTGCCAGCAGCGGCAGGGTTTCTGACTATGGCTACACCTTC | CASSGRVSDYGYTF
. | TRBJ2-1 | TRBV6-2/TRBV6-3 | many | TGTGCCAGCAGTAAAACTTCAGGGAGTCTCGGGGGTGAGCAGTTCTTC | CASSKTSGSLGGEQFF
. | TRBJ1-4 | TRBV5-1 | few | TGCGCCAGCAGCCTAACTCCCCCTCAGGGTACTAATGAAAAACTGTTTTTT | CASSLTPPQGTNEKLFF
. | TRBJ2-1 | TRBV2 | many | TGTGCCAGCAGGCCATTGAGCTCCTACAATGAGCAGTTCTTC | CASRPLSSYNEQFF
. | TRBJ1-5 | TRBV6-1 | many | TGTGCCACAACCTTCGATAGCAATCAGCCCCAGCATTTT | CATTFDSNQPQHF
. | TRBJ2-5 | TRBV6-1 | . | TGTGCCAGCACCCAATCGGGCGGACAAGAGACCCAGTACTTC | CASTQSGGQETQYF
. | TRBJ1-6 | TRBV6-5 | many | TGTGCCAGCCGGCCCTCCTATAATTCACCCCTCCACTTT | CASRPSYNSPLHF
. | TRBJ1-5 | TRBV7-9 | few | TGTGCCAGCATGGGGGCGAGTCAGCCCCAGCATTTT | CASMGASQPQHF
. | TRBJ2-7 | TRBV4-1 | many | TGCGCCAGCAGCCAAGATAGAATAAGGCAGCAGTACTTC | CASSQDRIRQQYF
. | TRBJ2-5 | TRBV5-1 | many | TGCGCCAGCAGCTTGAATTCTTGGCAAGAGACCCAGTACTTC | CASSLNSWQETQYF
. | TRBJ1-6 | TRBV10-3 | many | TGTGCCATCAGTGACCCTGGGAATTCACCCCTCCACTTT | CAISDPGNSPLHF
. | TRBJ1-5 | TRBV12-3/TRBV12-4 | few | TGTGCCAGCAGTTTAGGGGGGCTGATCAATCAGCCCCAGCATTTT | CASSLGGLINQPQHF
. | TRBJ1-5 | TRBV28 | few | TGTGCCAGCACCACGGGGGGGGCTGGCAATCAGCCCCAGCATTTT | CASTTGGAGNQPQHF
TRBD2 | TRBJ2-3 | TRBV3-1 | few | TGTGCCAGCAGCCAAGGATGGGTACGGTCCGTTTTCCAGCGGGGGCCCCCGGATACGCAGTATTTT | CASSQGWVRSVFQRGPPDTQYF
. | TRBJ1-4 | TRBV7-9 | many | TGTGCCAGCAGCCCGCGGACGCTGCTGAATGAAAAACTGTTTTTT | CASSPRTLLNEKLFF
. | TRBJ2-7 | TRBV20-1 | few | TGCAGTGCTGCGCGGGACCTTAGCTCCTACGAGCAGTACTTC | CSAARDLSSYEQYF
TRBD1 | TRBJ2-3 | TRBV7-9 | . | TGTGCCAGTGACAGGGCGAGTAGGGATACGCAGTATTTT | CASDRASRDTQYF
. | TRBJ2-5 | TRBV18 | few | TGTGCCAGCTCACCACTCAAAGGGGACGGAGAGACCCAGTACTTC | CASSPLKGDGETQYF
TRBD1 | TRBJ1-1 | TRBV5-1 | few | TGCGCCAGCAGCTTGCCCGACAGGGGGCCTATGGGCACTGAAGCTTTCTTT | CASSLPDRGPMGTEAFF
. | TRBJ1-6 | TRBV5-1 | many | TGCGCCAGCAGCTTACAGGGAAGAGAGAATTCACCCCTCCACTTT | CASSLQGRENSPLHF
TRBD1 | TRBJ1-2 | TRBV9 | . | TGTGCCAGCAGCTTAGGACAGGGAGTCTATGGCTACACCTTC | CASSLGQGVYGYTF